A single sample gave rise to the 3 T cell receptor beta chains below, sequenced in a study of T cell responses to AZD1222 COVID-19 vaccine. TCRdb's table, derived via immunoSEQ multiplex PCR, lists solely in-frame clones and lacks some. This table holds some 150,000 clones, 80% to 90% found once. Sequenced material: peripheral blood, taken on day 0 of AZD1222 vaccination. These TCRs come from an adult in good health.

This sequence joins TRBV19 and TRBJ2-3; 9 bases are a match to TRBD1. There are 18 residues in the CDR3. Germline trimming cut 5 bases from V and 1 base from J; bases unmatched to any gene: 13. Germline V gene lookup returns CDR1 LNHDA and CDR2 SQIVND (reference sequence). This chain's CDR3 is CASSSPGQGAWGTDTQYF. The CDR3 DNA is TGTGCCAGTAGTTCACCGGGACAGGGTGCATGGGGCACAGATACGCAGTATTTT.

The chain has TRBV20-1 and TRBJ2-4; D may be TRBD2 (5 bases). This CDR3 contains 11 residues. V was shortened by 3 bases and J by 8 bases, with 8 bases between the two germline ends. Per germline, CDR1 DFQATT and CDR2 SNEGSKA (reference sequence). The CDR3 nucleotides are TGCAGTGCTAGCGGGAAAGACATTCAGTACTTC. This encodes CSASGKDIQYF.

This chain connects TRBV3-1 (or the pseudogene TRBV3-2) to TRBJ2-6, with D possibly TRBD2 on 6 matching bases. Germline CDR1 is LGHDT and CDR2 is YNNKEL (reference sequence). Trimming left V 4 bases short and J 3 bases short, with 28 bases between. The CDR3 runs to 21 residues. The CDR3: CASSLAGHLADPLYGANVLTF. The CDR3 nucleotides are TGTGCCAGCAGCCTGGCGGGGCATCTAGCTGACCCGCTCTATGGGGCCAACGTCCTGACTTTC.